Detailed here is one T cell receptor beta chain. The antigen remains undetermined. Those who donated, Caucasian adults without exception, all lived in Nashville, Tennessee. The sample originates from a study of shared clonotypes between healthy human individuals. General study points: Depth of sequencing was expected to influence donor clonotype sharing.

Among the unsorted PBMC samples, replicate PCRs used around 0.3 ug DNA, some 30,000 T cell genomes. Bulk PBMC genomic DNA spanned ten immunoSEQ deep plates. Method: immunoSEQ multiplex PCR; TCRdb's copy keeps in-frame clones and lacks some. The data contain fewer than 650,000 clones, about 82% of them singletons. CDR1 MNHNY and CDR2 SVGAGI come from the germline V gene (reference sequence). Trimming pared 7 bases from V and 0 bases from J, leaving 13 bases between. CDR3 length equals 15 residues. The chain recombines TRBV6-6 with TRBJ1-5; D uncertain. The origin of this receptor is a woman aged 40 to 50 in good health. Some clones in this sample may be carry-over from other donors' samples. Sequences were obtained from PBMCs. The CDR3 bases are TGTGCCAGCAAAGTTGGGTTTAATAGCAATCAGCCCCAGCATTTT. Translating gives CASKVGFNSNQPQHF.